Each of the 18 T cell receptor beta chains below was sequenced from the same sample in a study of immune characterization of retroperitoneal liposarcoma. TCRdb used MiXCR to reprocess the PCR reads, holding one entry per CDR3 protein. The sample lists 7,900 or so distinct CDR3 sequences, over 40% occurring once. The sample comprised tumor tissue. The receptors shown here come from a male donor with retroperitoneal liposarcoma.

The chain is built from TRBV6-8 and TRBJ1-2; 7 nucleotides line up with TRBD1. Germline V CDR1 and CDR2: MNHGY, SAAAGT. V gave up 1 base and J gave up 4 bases; unmatched junction bases: 3. The CDR3 loop spans 14 amino acids. CDR3 in amino acids: CASSYYRGSYGYTF. CDR3 in DNA: TGTGCCAGCAGTTACTACAGGGGAAGCTATGGCTACACCTTC.

Within the sample, this clonotype is medium-sized. A junction end diverges from the germline sequence, so it may reflect a read error. The chain employs TRBV6-1 and TRBJ2-1, with a possible D match to TRBD1 (6 bases). CDR1 MNHNS and CDR2 SASEGT come from the germline V gene. This CDR3 is 14 amino acids long. CDR3 residues: CASTSATGHPWGYF. CDR3 sequence (DNA): TGTGCCAGCACCTCTGCGACAGGCCACCCCTGGGGGTACTTC.

V usage is TRBV7-3 and J usage is TRBJ2-3; D ambiguous. The CDR3 sequence is 14 residues long. V lost 2 bases to trimming and J lost 6 bases, with 12 bases between them. Germline V gives CDR1 SGHTA, CDR2 FQGTGA. The CDR3 here is CASSLSGRADTQYF. The CDR3 DNA sequence: TGTGCCAGCAGCTTATCGGGCCGGGCGGATACGCAGTATTTT.

This clonotype is deemed medium-sized. V usage is TRBV6-1 and J usage is TRBJ2-1; 9 bases map to TRBD1. The tail of the sequence fits TRBJ2-7 better, so the J call may be wrong. Per the germline V gene, CDR1 is MNHNS and CDR2 is SASEGT. This CDR3 contains 16 residues. The CDR3 spells CASSRKTGTGIHEQYF. CDR3 sequence (DNA): TGTGCCAGCAGCCGGAAAACCGGGACAGGGATCCACGAGCAGTACTTC.

This chain joins TRBV6-1 and TRBJ2-5, with TRBD1 matching 8 bases. Near its end, the DNA agrees better with TRBJ2-7, so the J call may be wrong. The length of the CDR3 is 14 residues. Germline V gives CDR1 MNHNS, CDR2 SASEGT. The CDR3 sequence: CASSEYNRGSEQYF. The CDR3 region has the DNA TGTGCCAGCAGTGAATACAACAGGGGGTCCGAGCAGTACTTC.

This clonotype has a single count. The chain links TRBV6-6 to TRBJ2-1; D is undetermined. The length of the CDR3 is 13 residues. V shed 7 bases and J shed 5 bases, with 12 bases lying between them. The germline gives CDR1 MNHNY, CDR2 SVGAGI (reference sequence). The CDR3 protein is CASTATLNNEQFF. CDR3 DNA sequence: TGTGCCAGCACCGCGACTTTAAACAATGAGCAGTTCTTC.

The V and J genes are TRBV7-3 and TRBJ2-2; D is unclear. V dropped 4 bases and J dropped 0 bases, with 6 bases sitting between them. This CDR3 comprises 14 residues. Per the germline V gene, CDR1 is SGHTA and CDR2 is FQGTGA. This CDR3 is CASSWTANTGELFF. DNA for the CDR3: TGTGCCAGCAGCTGGACGGCGAACACCGGGGAGCTGTTTTTT. Full variable domain (missing parts from reference TRBV7-3 and TRBJ2-2): GAGVSQTPSNKVTEKGKYVELRCDPISGHTALYWYRQSLGQGPEFLIYFQGTGAADDSGLPNDRFFAVRPEGSVSTLKIQRTERGDSAVYLCASSWTANTGELFFGEGSRLTVL.

This chain uses TRBV6-5 with TRBJ2-5, with 10 bases aligning to TRBD1. The end of the DNA is better explained by TRBJ2-7, so the J call may be wrong. Germline V gene data show CDR1 as MNHEY and CDR2 as SVGAGI. This CDR3 has 13 residues. This chain's CDR3 is CASSTGTGVEQYF. DNA for the CDR3: TGTGCCAGCAGTACCGGGACAGGGGTCGAGCAGTACTTC.

To note about this clonotype: This may come from a read error, since a much larger clone is one base off. This chain joins TRBV6-5 and TRBJ2-5; D may match TRBD1 or TRBD2 (5 bases each). The germline CDR1 and CDR2 sequences are MNHEY and SVGAGI. The CDR3 totals 13 residues. V was shortened by 5 bases and J by 11 bases, with 18 bases between the two germline ends. The CDR3 spells CASSEGTSDEQYF. The CDR3 nucleotides read TGTGCCAGCAGTGAAGGGACCAGCGATGAGCAGTACTTC.

The chain employs TRBV6-1 and TRBJ2-1; the D is unclear. The ends were cut back, 5 bases at V and 10 bases at J, with 18 bases in the middle. This CDR3 spans 14 amino acids. Germline CDR1 is MNHNS and CDR2 is SASEGT. CDR3 sequence (DNA): TGTGCCAGCAGTTCCCATGGAGTCTCCTACGAGCAGTTCTTC. Its protein is CASSSHGVSYEQFF.

As to this clonotype: At one boundary the junction diverges from the germline segment, which might be a read error. The V gene is TRBV4-1, the J gene TRBJ2-3, with unresolved D. Germline CDR1 reads MGHRA; CDR2 reads YSYEKL. The CDR3 consists of 15 residues. The chain's CDR3 is CASSQVWGITDTQYF. Here the CDR3 DNA reads TGTGCCAGCAGCCAAGTGTGGGGTATCACAGATACGCAGTATTTT.

V and J are TRBV6-1 and TRBJ2-3, with 9 bases identical to TRBD1. CDR3 size: 19 residues. V shed 2 bases and J 6 bases; nucleotides not matched to a gene: 18. Per the germline V gene, CDR1 is MNHNS and CDR2 is SASEGT. CDR3 in DNA: TGTGCCAGCAGTGAATATTATTCCCCCGGGACAGGGTTTGCGGATACGCAGTATTTT. This gives the protein CASSEYYSPGTGFADTQYF.

This chain uses TRBV10-2 with TRBJ2-3; TRBD1 is a possible D gene (6 bases). V lost 4 bases to trimming and J lost 4 bases, with 9 bases between them. The germline V gene has CDR1 WSHSY and CDR2 SAAADI. This CDR3 has 13 residues. The CDR3 nucleotides are TGCGCCAGCAGTGTAAACAGGGCAGATACGCAGTATTTT. Protein product: CASSVNRADTQYF.

V usage is TRBV6-5 and J usage is TRBJ1-2, with 8 bases fitting TRBD1. This CDR3 contains 12 residues. Germline V gene lookup returns CDR1 MNHEY and CDR2 SVGAGI. J gave up 6 bases and V 7 bases, and 4 bases lay outside the gene matches. The CDR3 DNA sequence: TGTGCCAGCAACGACAGGGGTCATGGCTACACCTTC. Translated: CASNDRGHGYTF.

The genes are TRBV7-2 and TRBJ2-1; D remains ambiguous. The DNA end is a closer match to TRBJ2-7, so the J assignment may be wrong. The CDR3 is 13 residues long. Germline CDR1 SGHTA, CDR2 FQGNSA. CDR3 in DNA: TGTGCCAGCAGCGCCGGACCACCCTACGAGCAGTACTTC. It translates to CASSAGPPYEQYF.

The rearrangement uses TRBV6-6 and TRBJ1-1; D gene ambiguous. Germline V gene lookup returns CDR1 MNHNY and CDR2 SVGAGI (reference sequence). V lost 6 bases and J 0 bases, leaving 5 bases between the germline ends. The CDR3 runs 12 residues. CDR3 protein: CASRKMNTEAFF. Here the CDR3 DNA reads TGTGCCAGCAGGAAGATGAACACTGAAGCTTTCTTT.

The chain links TRBV4-1 to TRBJ1-1; 11 bases align to TRBD1. The ends lost 2 bases at V and 4 bases at J; junction bases unmatched: 6. The CDR3 consists of 16 residues. Germline CDR1 reads MGHRA; CDR2 reads YSYEKL. CDR3 bases: TGCGCCAGCAGCCAAACTCCGGGACAGGGGGTCACTGAAGCTTTCTTT. Protein sequence: CASSQTPGQGVTEAFF.

This clonotype is deemed medium-sized (0.01 to 0.1%). The chain carries TRBV7-2 and TRBJ2-1; the match to TRBD2 covers 8 bases. The CDR3 covers 15 residues. CDR1 is SGHTA, CDR2 FQGNSA, per germline. V was clipped by 5 bases and J by 6 bases; unmatched bases: 9. Here the CDR3 DNA reads TGTGCCAGCAGCCTTCGGACTAGCCAGGGCAATGAGCAGTTCTTC. It encodes CASSLRTSQGNEQFF. Full variable domain (missing parts from reference TRBV7-2 and TRBJ2-1): GAGVSQSPSNKVTEKGKDVELRCDPISGHTALYWYRQSLGQGLEFLIYFQGNSAPDKSGLPSDRFSAERTGGSVSTLTIQRTQQEDSAVYLCASSLRTSQGNEQFFGPGTRLTVL.